In its sample, the clone carrying this TCR beta chain was seen many times. The antigen is unknown. This CDR3 has 15 amino acids. CDR1 is SGDLS, CDR2 YYNGEE, per germline. V dropped 0 bases and J dropped 7; count of bases not matched to a gene: 4. Arm-PCR of CDR3 regions and iRepertoire HTBI primers were used to build TCR beta libraries. TCRdb redid the calling of the multiplex PCR reads with MiXCR, one entry per CDR3 protein. The sample shows over 300,000 distinct CDR3 sequences, 15% to 17% of them seen only once. These data belong to a study of regulatory T cells in long-lasting Graves disease. Study summary: Antithyroid drug intake by newly diagnosed Graves' patients had lasted under 3 months.

The time point here: newly diagnosed GD, antithyroid drugs for less than 3 months. The TCR library was made from RNA extracted from PBMCs. Study-level findings and limits: Because few samples were included, accuracy may have been lower. Reduced TCR diversity was observed in persistent Graves' patients versus newly diagnosed patients. Persistent disease showed a preference for TRBV28, TRBJ1-2 and TRBJ2-5.

This chain uses TRBV9 with TRBJ1-5; 10 bases are shared with TRBD1. The sample here was peripheral blood mononuclear cells (PBMCs), taken at new diagnosis, from a patient treated with antithyroid drugs. This sequence originates from a female donor with Graves disease. CDR3 sequence: CASSVAGTGVQPQHF. DNA of the CDR3: TGTGCCAGCAGCGTAGCTGGGACAGGGGTCCAGCCCCAGCATTTT.